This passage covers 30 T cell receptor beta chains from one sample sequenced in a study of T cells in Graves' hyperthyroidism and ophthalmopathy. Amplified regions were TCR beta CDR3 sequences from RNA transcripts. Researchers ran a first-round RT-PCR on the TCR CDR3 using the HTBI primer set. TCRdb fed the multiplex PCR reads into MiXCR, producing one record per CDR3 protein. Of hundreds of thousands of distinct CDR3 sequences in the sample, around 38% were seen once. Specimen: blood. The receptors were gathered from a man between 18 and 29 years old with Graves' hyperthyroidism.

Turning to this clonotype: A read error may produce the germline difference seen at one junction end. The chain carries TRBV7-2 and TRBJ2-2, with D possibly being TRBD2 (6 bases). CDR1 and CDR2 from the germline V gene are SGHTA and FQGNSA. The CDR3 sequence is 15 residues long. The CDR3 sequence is CASRNPGVPNGELFF. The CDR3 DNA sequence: TGCGCCAGCAGAAATCCGGGGGTTCCCAACGGGGAGCTGTTTTTT. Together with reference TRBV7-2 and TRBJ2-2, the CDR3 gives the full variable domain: GAGVSQSPSNKVTEKGKDVELRCDPISGHTALYWYRQSLGQGLEFLIYFQGNSAPDKSGLPSDRFSAERTGGSVSTLTIQRTQQEDSAVYLCASRNPGVPNGELFFGEGSRLTVL.

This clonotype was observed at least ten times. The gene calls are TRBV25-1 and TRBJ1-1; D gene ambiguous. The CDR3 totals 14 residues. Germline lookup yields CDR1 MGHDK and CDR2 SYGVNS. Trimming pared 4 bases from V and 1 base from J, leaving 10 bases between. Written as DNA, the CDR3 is TGTGCCAGCAGTGCTGCAGGATCGAACACTGAAGCTTTCTTT. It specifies CASSAAGSNTEAFF.

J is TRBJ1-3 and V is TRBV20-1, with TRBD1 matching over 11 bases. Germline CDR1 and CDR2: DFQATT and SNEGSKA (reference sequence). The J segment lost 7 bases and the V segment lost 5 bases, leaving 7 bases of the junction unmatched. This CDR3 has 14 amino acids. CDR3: CSAPPRDRGNTIYF. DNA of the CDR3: TGCAGTGCTCCGCCCCGGGACAGGGGGAACACCATATATTTT.

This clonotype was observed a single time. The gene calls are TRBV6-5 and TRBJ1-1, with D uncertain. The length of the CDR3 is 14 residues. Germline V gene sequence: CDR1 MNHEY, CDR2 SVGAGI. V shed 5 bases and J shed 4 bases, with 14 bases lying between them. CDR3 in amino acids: CASSMAAQSTEAFF. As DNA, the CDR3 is TGTGCCAGCAGTATGGCAGCTCAAAGCACTGAAGCTTTCTTT.

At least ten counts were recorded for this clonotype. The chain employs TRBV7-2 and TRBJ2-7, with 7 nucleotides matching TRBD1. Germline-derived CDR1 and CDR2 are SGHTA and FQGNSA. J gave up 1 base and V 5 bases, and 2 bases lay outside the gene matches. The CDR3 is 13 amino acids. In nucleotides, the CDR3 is TGTGCCAGCAGCCCGGACAGGTCCTACGAGCAGTACTTC. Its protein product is CASSPDRSYEQYF.

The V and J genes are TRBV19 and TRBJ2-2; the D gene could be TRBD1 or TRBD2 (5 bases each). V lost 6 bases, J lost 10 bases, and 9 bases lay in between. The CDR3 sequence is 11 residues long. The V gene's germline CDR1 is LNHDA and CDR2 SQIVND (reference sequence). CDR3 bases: TGTGCCAGTAGGGGGGACGAGGAGCTGTTTTTT. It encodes CASRGDEELFF.

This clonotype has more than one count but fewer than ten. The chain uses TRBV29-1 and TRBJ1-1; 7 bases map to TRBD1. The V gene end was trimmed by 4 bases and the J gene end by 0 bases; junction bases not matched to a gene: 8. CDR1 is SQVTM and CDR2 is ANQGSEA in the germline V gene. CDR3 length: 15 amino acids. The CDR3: CSVVGGGQMNTEAFF. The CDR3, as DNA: TGCAGCGTTGTGGGAGGGGGACAGATGAACACTGAAGCTTTCTTT.

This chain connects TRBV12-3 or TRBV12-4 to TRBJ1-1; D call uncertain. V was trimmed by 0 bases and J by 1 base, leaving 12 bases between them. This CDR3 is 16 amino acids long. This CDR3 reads CASSLALGSRNTEAFF. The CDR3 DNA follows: TGTGCCAGCAGTTTAGCGCTAGGGTCACGGAACACTGAAGCTTTCTTT.

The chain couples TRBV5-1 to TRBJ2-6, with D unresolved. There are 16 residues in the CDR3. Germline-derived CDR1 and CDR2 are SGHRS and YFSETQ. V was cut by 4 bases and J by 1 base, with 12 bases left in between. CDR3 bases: TGCGCCAGCAGCATGAGCGTGGGGTCTGGGGCCAACGTCCTGACTTTC. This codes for CASSMSVGSGANVLTF.

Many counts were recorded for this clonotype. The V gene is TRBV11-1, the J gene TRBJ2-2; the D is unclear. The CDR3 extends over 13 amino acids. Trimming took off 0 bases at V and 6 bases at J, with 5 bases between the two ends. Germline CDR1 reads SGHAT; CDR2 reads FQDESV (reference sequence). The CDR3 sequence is CASSLALAGELFF. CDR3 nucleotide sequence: TGTGCCAGCAGCTTAGCGCTTGCCGGGGAGCTGTTTTTT.

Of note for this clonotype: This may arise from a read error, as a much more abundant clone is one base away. The CDR3 nucleotides are TGTGCCAGCAGCCCATACGACGGCCGATACGAGCAGTACTTC. Amino acid sequence: CASSPYDGRYEQYF. The chain carries TRBV7-9 and TRBJ2-7, with no clear D. Germline V gene lookup returns CDR1 SEHNR and CDR2 FQNEAQ (reference sequence). The CDR3 extends over 14 amino acids. Trimming removed 5 bases from V and 4 bases from J, with 15 bases in between.

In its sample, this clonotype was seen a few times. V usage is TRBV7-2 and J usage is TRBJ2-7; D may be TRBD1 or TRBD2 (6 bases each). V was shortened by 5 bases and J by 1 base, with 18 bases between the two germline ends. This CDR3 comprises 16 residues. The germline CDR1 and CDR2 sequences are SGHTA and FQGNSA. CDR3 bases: TGTGCCAGCAGCCCTAGGGGGGCGGGTCGATCCTACGAGCAGTACTTC. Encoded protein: CASSPRGAGRSYEQYF.

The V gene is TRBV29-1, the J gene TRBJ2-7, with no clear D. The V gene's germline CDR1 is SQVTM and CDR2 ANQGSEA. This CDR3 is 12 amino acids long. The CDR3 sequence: CSLLGRAHEQYF. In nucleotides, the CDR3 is TGCAGTTTATTGGGCCGGGCCCACGAGCAGTACTTC.

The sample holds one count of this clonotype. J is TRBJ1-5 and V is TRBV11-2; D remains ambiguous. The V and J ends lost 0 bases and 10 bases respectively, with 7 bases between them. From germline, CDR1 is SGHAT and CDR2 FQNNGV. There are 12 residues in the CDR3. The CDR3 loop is CASSLDRSPQHF. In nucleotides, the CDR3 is TGTGCCAGCAGCTTAGACCGGTCCCCCCAGCATTTT.

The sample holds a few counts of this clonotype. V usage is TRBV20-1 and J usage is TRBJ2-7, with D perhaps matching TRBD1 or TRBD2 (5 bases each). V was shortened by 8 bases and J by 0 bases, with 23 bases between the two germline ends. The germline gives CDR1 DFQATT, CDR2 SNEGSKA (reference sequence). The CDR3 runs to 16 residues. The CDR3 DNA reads TGCAGTTCGTCCGGTAGGGCGGGTCAGGGCTCCTACGAGCAGTACTTC. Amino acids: CSSSGRAGQGSYEQYF.

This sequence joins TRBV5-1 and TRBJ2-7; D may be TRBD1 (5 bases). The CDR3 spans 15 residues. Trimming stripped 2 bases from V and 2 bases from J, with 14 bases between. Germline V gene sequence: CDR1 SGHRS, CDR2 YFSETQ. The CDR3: CASSFKWGRPYEQYF. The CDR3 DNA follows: TGCGCCAGCAGCTTTAAGTGGGGCAGGCCCTACGAGCAGTACTTC.

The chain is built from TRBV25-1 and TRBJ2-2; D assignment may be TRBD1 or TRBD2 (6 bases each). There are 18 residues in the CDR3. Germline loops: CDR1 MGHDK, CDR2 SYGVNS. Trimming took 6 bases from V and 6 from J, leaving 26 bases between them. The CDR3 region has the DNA TGTGCCAGCAGGGCCCTGGACCGAGGGGGGAGGTTCGCCGGGGAGCTGTTTTTT. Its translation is CASRALDRGGRFAGELFF. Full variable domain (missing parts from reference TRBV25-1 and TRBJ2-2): EADIYQTPRYLVIGTGKKITLECSQTMGHDKMYWYQQDPGMELHLIHYSYGVNSTEKGDLSSESTVSRIRTEHFPLTLESARPSHTSQYLCASRALDRGGRFAGELFFGEGSRLTVL.

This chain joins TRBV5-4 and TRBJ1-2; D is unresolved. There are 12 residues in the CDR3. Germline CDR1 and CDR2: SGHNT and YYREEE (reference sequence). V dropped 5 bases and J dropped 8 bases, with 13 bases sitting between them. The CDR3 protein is CASSVASYGYTF. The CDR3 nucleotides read TGTGCCAGCAGTGTGGCCTCCTACGGCTACACCTTC.

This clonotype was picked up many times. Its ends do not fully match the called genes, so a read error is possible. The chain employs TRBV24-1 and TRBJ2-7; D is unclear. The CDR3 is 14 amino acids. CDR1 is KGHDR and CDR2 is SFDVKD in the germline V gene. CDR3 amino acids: CATSGLEVTYEQYF. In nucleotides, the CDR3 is TGTGCCACCAGTGGTTTGGAAGTGACCTACGAGCAGTACTTC.

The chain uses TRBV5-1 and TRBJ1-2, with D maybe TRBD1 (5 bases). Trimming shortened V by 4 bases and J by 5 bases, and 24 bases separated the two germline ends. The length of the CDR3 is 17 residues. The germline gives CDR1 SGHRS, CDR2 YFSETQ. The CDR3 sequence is CASSQVFTGKNDYGYTF. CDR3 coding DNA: TGCGCCAGCAGCCAAGTATTCACAGGCAAAAATGATTATGGCTACACCTTC. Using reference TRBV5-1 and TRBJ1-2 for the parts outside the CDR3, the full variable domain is KAGVTQTPRYLIKTRGQQVTLSCSPISGHRSVSWYQQTPGQGLQFLFEYFSETQRNKGNFPGRFSGRQFSNSRSEMNVSTLELGDSALYLCASSQVFTGKNDYGYTFGSGTRLTVV.

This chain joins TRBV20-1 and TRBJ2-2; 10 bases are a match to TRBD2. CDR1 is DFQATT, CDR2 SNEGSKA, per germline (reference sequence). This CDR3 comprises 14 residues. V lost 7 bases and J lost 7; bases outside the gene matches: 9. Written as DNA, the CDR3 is TGCAGTGTTAAGAGCGGGAGGGCCGTCGGGGAGCTGTTTTTT. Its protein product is CSVKSGRAVGELFF.

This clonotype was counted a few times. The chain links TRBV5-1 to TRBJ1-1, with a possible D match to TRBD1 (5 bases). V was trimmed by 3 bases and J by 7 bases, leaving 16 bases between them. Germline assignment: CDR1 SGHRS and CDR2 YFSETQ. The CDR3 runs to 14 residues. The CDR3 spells CASSSDGGYGEAFF. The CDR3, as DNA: TGCGCCAGCAGCTCGGACGGGGGGTATGGTGAAGCTTTCTTT.

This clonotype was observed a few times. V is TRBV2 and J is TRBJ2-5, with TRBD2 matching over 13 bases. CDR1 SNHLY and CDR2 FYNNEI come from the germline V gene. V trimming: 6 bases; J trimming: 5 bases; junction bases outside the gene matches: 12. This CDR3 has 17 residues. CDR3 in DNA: TGTGCCAGCAGACACGGACTAGCGGGGGTAGTCTGGGAGACCCAGTACTTC. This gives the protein CASRHGLAGVVWETQYF.

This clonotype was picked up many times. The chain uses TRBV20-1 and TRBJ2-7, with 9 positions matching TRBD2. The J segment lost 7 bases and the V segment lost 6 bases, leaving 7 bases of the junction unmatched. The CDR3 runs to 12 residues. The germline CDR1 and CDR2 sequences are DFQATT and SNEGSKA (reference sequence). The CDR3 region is CSARRLAVEQYF. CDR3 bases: TGCAGTGCCCGGCGACTAGCGGTGGAGCAGTACTTC.

The CDR3 DNA sequence: TGCGCCAGCAGTCCGGACAGGGGCCCATTTCTTGGAAACACCATATATTTT. Encoded protein: CASSPDRGPFLGNTIYF. The chain is built from TRBV10-2 and TRBJ1-3, with 9 bases fitting TRBD1. Germline CDR1 and CDR2: WSHSY and SAAADI. The CDR3 is 17 residues long. V shed 5 bases, J shed 3 bases, and the junction held 11 bases outside the gene matches.

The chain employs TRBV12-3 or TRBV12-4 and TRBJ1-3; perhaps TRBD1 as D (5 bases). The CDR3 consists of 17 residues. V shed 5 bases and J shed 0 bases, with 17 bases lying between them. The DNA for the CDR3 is TGTGCCAGCAGTCACATTGACAGCAGACCCTCTGGAAACACCATATATTTT. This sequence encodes CASSHIDSRPSGNTIYF.

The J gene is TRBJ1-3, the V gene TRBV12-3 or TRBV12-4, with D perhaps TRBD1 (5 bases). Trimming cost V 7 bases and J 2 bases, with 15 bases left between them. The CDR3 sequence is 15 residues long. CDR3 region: CASTSTGLTGNTIYF. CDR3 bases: TGTGCCAGCACCTCCACAGGACTTACTGGAAACACCATATATTTT.

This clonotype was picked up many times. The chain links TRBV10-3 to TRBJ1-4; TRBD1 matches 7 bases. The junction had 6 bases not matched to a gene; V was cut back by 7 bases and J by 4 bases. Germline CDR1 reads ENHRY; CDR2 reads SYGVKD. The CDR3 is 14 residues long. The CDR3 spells CAITQDRNNEKLFF. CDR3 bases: TGTGCCATCACCCAGGACAGGAATAATGAAAAACTGTTTTTT.

CDR3 sequence reads: CASSQDGGFSNQPQHF. The CDR3 region has the DNA TGTGCCAGCAGCCAAGACGGCGGCTTTAGCAATCAGCCCCAGCATTTT. The chain combines TRBV14 with TRBJ1-5; the D is unclear. The germline CDR1 and CDR2 sequences are SGHDN and FVKESK. There are 16 residues in the CDR3. V lost 0 bases and J 0 bases, leaving 9 bases between the germline ends.

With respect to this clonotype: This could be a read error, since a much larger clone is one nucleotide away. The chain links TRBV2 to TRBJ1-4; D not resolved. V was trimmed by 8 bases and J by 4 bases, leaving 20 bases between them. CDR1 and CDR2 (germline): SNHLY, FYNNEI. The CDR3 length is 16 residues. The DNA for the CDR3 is TGTGCCAGCCTACCCTCTCCCGGAGACATTAATGAAAAACTGTTTTTT. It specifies CASLPSPGDINEKLFF. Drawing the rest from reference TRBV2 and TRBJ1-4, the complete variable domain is EPEVTQTPSHQVTQMGQEVILRCVPISNHLYFYWYRQILGQKVEFLVSFYNNEISEKSEIFDDQFSVERPDGSNFTLKIRSTKLEDSAMYFCASLPSPGDINEKLFFGSGTQLSVL.